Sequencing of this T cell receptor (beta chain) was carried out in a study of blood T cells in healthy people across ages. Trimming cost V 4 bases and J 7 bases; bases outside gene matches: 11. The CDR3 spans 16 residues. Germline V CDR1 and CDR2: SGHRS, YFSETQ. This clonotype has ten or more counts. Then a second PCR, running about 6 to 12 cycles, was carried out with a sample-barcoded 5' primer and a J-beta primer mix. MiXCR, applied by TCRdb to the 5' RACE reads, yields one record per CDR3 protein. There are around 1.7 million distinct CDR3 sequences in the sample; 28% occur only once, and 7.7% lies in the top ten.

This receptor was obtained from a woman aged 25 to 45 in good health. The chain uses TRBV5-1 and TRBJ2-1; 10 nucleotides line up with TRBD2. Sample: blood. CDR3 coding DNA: TGCGCCAGCAGCATCCGAGGACTAGCGGTGGATAATGAGCAGTTCTTC. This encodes CASSIRGLAVDNEQFF.